Below, 4 T cell receptor beta chains from the same sample are listed, as sequenced in a study of human T cells and chemical hapten exposure. Treatment denoted: therapeutic diphenylcyclopropenone sensitization with weekly scalp DPC. As the library was built, unique molecular identifiers were attached to individual cDNA molecules. MiXCR was run by TCRdb on the reads, yielding one entry per CDR3 protein. Of under 4,000 distinct CDR3 sequences listed, less than 50% were seen once; the top ten hold under 6.5%. This specimen consisted of whole blood, obtained before DPC sensitization or 2, 6, or about 24 weeks after (not recorded which). These receptor sequences come from an adult with alopecia areata. Some clones in this sample may be carry-over from other donors' samples. This table probably holds off-target reads from a library built for another chain.

Only a few counts were recorded for this clonotype. V is TRBV24-1 and J is TRBJ2-2; D unclear. V was shortened by 5 bases and J by 0 bases, with 6 bases between the two germline ends. The germline gives CDR1 KGHDR, CDR2 SFDVKD. This CDR3 is built from 14 residues. As DNA, the CDR3 is TGTGCCACCAGTGGGGTCTCGAACACCGGGGAGCTGTTTTTT. As protein: CATSGVSNTGELFF.

This clonotype appeared a single time. The chain recombines TRBV13 with TRBJ2-5; D gene unclear. The CDR3 sequence is 14 residues long. The V gene's germline CDR1 is PRHDT and CDR2 FYEKMQ (reference sequence). V lost 3 bases and J 5 bases, leaving 13 bases between the germline ends. CDR3 in amino acids: CASSFATSSETQYF. The DNA for the CDR3 is TGTGCCAGCAGCTTTGCGACCAGTTCGGAGACCCAGTACTTC.

The J gene is TRBJ2-3, the V gene TRBV3-1, with 12 bases fitting TRBD2. V dropped 4 bases and J dropped 7; count of bases not matched to a gene: 6. This CDR3 contains 15 residues. CDR1 is LGHDT and CDR2 is YNNKEL in the germline V gene (reference sequence). The chain's CDR3 is CASSPTSGGTNTQYF. DNA for the CDR3: TGTGCCAGCAGCCCGACTAGCGGGGGCACGAATACGCAGTATTTT.

This clonotype was detected a few times. This chain connects TRBV5-1 to TRBJ2-1, with D perhaps assigned TRBD1 or TRBD2 (5 bases each). Trimming took off 4 bases at V and 5 bases at J, with 22 bases between the two ends. The V gene's germline CDR1 is SGHRS and CDR2 YFSETQ. The CDR3 sequence is 17 residues long. DNA for the CDR3: TGCGCCAGCAGCCCGGGACGTTCGCCGGATATGGACAATGAGCAGTTCTTC. Amino acids: CASSPGRSPDMDNEQFF.